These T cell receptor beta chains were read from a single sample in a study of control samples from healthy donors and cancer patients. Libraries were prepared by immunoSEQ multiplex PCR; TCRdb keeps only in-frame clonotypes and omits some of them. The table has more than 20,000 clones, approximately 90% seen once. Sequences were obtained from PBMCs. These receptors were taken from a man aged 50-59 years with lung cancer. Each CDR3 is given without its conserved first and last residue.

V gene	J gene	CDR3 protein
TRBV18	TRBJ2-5	ASSPDRGGETQY
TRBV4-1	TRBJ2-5	ASSQVLAGGETQY
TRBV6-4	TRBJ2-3	ASAGTSASDTQY
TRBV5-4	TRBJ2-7	ASSLGTTSSYEQY
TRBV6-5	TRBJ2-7	ASTTRGQGAYEQY
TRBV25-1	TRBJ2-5	ASSESGTSGGETQY
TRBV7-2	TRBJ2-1	ASSLESGGPYNEQF
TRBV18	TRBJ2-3	ASSPWVAASTDTQY
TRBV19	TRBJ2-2	ASSIDARPTNTGELF
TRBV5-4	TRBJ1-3	ASSLDAGQSGNTIY